The rows below give T cell receptor beta chains drawn from one sample of a study of cytomegalovirus exposure and HLA in healthy donors. Profiling relied on immunoSEQ multiplex PCR, and the TCRdb table lists in-frame clones only, not all of them. The sample holds approximately 220,000 clones; around 90% are singletons and the top ten take 1% to 1.2%. The sequencing sample was made of PBMCs. The source is a woman under 30 in good health and CMV-seronegative. Each CDR3 is given with its conserved first and last residue. A D gene is named only where the DNA matches it firmly. A clone size is listed for some rows: how often the clone was seen (once, few, many), or a class if it is expanded.

>.|TRBV6-4|.|TRBJ2-2
TGTGCCAGCAGTAAAAGACCCCCTACTAGTATGGACACCGGGGAGCTGTTTTTT
CASSKRPPTSMDTGELFF
>.|TRBV6-1|.|TRBJ2-3
TGTGCCAGCAGTGTCCTGGACGTTTCGCGGGAAGATACGCAGTATTTT
CASSVLDVSREDTQYF
>.|TRBV30|TRBD2|TRBJ2-1
TGTGCCTGGAGTAATAGGGAGGGCCAAGACCTCAATGAGCAGTTCTTC
CAWSNREGQDLNEQFF
>.|TRBV6-6|.|TRBJ1-2
TGTGCCAGCAGTTACAACGGGCCAGGGGTGAACTATGGCTACACCTTC
CASSYNGPGVNYGYTF
>.|TRBV27|.|TRBJ2-2
TGTGCCAGCAGTTTACTTCTCCCGGGGGAGCTGTTTTTT
CASSLLLPGELFF
>.|TRBV5-4|TRBD1|TRBJ2-1
TGTGCCAGCAGCGAGACAGGGGCCTACAATGAGCAGTTCTTC
CASSETGAYNEQFF
>.|TRBV6-1|.|TRBJ1-3
TGTGCCAGCAGTGTAATCGGGGGGCGCGGTGGAAACACCATATATTTT
CASSVIGGRGGNTIYF
>once|TRBV2|.|TRBJ2-5
TGTGCCAGCGTCCCGGACCGGAGGGAGGAGACCCAGTACTTC
CASVPDRREETQYF
>.|TRBV5-4|.|TRBJ1-1
TGTGCCAGCAGCCTGGTAGGGGAAGTCACTGAAGCTTTCTTT
CASSLVGEVTEAFF
>.|TRBV7-9|.|TRBJ2-1
TGTGCCAGCCCTTCTCGGGAGAGCTCCTACAATGAGCAGTTCTTC
CASPSRESSYNEQFF
>.|TRBV2|TRBD1|TRBJ2-7
TGTGCCAGCAGGTTACATGGGGGACAGGCCCTCTACGAGCAGTACTTC
CASRLHGGQALYEQYF
>few|TRBV6-1|.|TRBJ1-1
TGTGCCAGCAGTAGCGGGGGAGACAGCCACACTGAAGCTTTCTTT
CASSSGGDSHTEAFF
>.|TRBV19|.|TRBJ1-1
TGTGCCAGTAGTACTAACAGGGAAACTGAAGCTTTCTTT
CASSTNRETEAFF
>.|TRBV6-5|.|TRBJ2-5
TGTGCCAGCAGTTATTCGGTGTTTCAAGAGACCCAGTACTTC
CASSYSVFQETQYF
>.|TRBV14|.|TRBJ1-1
TGTGCCAGCAGCCAAGATACGGGCAGGGGCTTGGTTTCGATCACTGAAGCTTTCTTT
CASSQDTGRGLVSITEAFF
>few|TRBV27|.|TRBJ1-1
TGTGCCAGCAGGAACGGCCTCGGCGGCACTGAAGCTTTCTTT
CASRNGLGGTEAFF
>.|TRBV7-8|.|TRBJ2-3
TGTGCCAGCAGCCACACAGATACGCAGTATTTT
CASSHTDTQYF
>.|TRBV7-8|.|TRBJ1-1
TGTGCCAGCAGCCCGTTTCCAGTGAACACTGAAGCTTTCTTT
CASSPFPVNTEAFF
>.|TRBV27|.|TRBJ2-7
TGTGCCAGCAGTCACCGGGACAACTCCTACGAGCAGTACTTC
CASSHRDNSYEQYF
>.|TRBV5-1|.|TRBJ2-3
TGCGCCAGCAGCATTGGGACTCCCGGCCCGGCAGATACGCAGTATTTT
CASSIGTPGPADTQYF
>.|TRBV7-7|TRBD1|TRBJ1-2
TGTGCTAGCAGCCCACTCCTGACAGGGGGCATTAAAGTTAACTATGGCTACACCTTC
CASSPLLTGGIKVNYGYTF
>.|TRBV7-3|TRBD2|TRBJ2-1
TGTGCCAGCAGCCCCTCACTCCGGGGGGGCAACAATGAGCAGTTCTTC
CASSPSLRGGNNEQFF
>once|TRBV19|TRBD1|TRBJ2-2
TGTGCCAGTAGTGCTGACAGGGGGAGTGCCGGGGAGCTGTTTTTT
CASSADRGSAGELFF
>.|TRBV2|TRBD2|TRBJ2-1
TGTGCCAGCAGTGCCGGGACTAGCGGGAGGAATGAGCAGTTCTTC
CASSAGTSGRNEQFF
>.|TRBV7-9|TRBD2|TRBJ2-3
TGTGCCAGCAGCCCACGCCTGGACCGGGGGGCAGATACGCAGTATTTT
CASSPRLDRGADTQYF
>once|TRBV30|.|TRBJ1-5
TGTGCCTGGAGCTTGAGGGGGGGTCAGCCCCAGCATTTT
CAWSLRGGQPQHF
>.|TRBV19|.|TRBJ1-1
TGTGCCAGTAAAGTGGGGGAGGGGATTGAAGCTTTCTTT
CASKVGEGIEAFF
>.|TRBV19|TRBD1|TRBJ1-2
TGTGCCAGTAGCCGGACAGGGGACTATGGCTACACCTTC
CASSRTGDYGYTF
>.|TRBV7-9|.|TRBJ1-1
TGTGCCAGCAGCTCAGCAATCAGGGGAAGCACTGAAGCTTTCTTT
CASSSAIRGSTEAFF
>.|TRBV25-1|.|TRBJ1-1
TGTGCCAGCAGTGACAGGGTCGGGAACACTGAAGCTTTCTTT
CASSDRVGNTEAFF
>.|TRBV5-1|.|TRBJ2-7
TGCGCCAGCAGCTTGGACACGTTAACCTACGAGCAGTACTTC
CASSLDTLTYEQYF
>.|TRBV5-4|TRBD2|TRBJ2-7
TGTGCCAGCAGCTCCGGACTAGCCCGACCCCCCTCCTACGAGCAGTACTTC
CASSSGLARPPSYEQYF
>.|TRBV4-1|.|TRBJ1-1
TGCGCCAGCAGCCAAAGGGAGGGGGGGTACACTGAAGCTTTCTTT
CASSQREGGYTEAFF
>.|TRBV27|TRBD1|TRBJ2-1
TGTGCCAGCAGGGTTCGTAGGACAGGGGGCAGTGAGCAGTTCTTC
CASRVRRTGGSEQFF
>.|TRBV30|.|TRBJ2-7
TGTGCCTGGGCCAGGGAGGCTAGCCGCTACGAGCAGTACTTC
CAWAREASRYEQYF
>.|TRBV4-2|.|TRBJ2-1
TGTGCCAGCAGCCAAGTCGACAATGAGCAGTTCTTC
CASSQVDNEQFF
>.|TRBV30|.|TRBJ2-3
TGTGCCTGGAGTGTTCAAGCCGCTAGCACAGATACGCAGTATTTT
CAWSVQAASTDTQYF